This T cell receptor (beta chain) was recovered during a study of Tregs in tolerant kidney transplant recipients. The study's findings and limits: Activated donor B cell expansion appeared to reveal the most relevant donor-specific TCRbeta repertoire. Validation in larger populations is needed because few patients were studied.

Unstimulated Tregs (CD4+CD25+CD127-) and CD4+CD25- non-Tregs were sorted from PBMCs. Concerning this clone: The antigen is undetermined.

Measured with immunoSEQ multiplex PCR; TCRdb has only the in-frame clones, and not every one. In the table there are under 50,000 clones, about 90% of which are singletons. The clonotype comes from a human donor in good health. The sequencing sample was made of Tregs from blood.

CDR3 region: CASSPRPTTGQYTEAFF. The CDR3 nucleotides are TGTGCCAGCAGCCCCCGTCCTACCACAGGGCAATACACTGAAGCTTTCTTT. The chain uses TRBV7-6 and TRBJ1-1, with D perhaps matching TRBD1 (6 bases). This CDR3 contains 17 residues. The germline V gene has CDR1 SGHVS and CDR2 FNYEAQ. V lost 5 bases and J lost 3, with 22 bases in between.